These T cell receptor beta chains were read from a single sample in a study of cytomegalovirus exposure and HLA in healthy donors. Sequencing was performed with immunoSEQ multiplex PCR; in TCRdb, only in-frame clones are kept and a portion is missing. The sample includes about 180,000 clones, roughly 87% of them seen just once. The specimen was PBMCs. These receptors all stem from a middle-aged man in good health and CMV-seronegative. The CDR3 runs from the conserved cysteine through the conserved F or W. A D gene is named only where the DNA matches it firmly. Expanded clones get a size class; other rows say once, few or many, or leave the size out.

CDR3 DNA: TGTGCCAGCAGCCAGGACAGGGCGACAGATACGCAGTATTTT; CDR3 protein: CASSQDRATDTQYF; V gene: TRBV7-2; D gene: TRBD1; clone size: .; J gene: TRBJ2-3
CDR3 DNA: TGTGCCAGCAGTGAACGACAGGGGGGAGGGCCCCAGCATTTT; CDR3 protein: CASSERQGGGPQHF; V gene: TRBV2; D gene: TRBD1; clone size: .; J gene: TRBJ1-5
CDR3 DNA: TGTGCCAGCAGCTACCACGGGGTTGGGGCCAACGTCCTGACTTTC; CDR3 protein: CASSYHGVGANVLTF; V gene: TRBV7-2; D gene: .; clone size: .; J gene: TRBJ2-6
CDR3 DNA: TGTGCCAGCAGCCCCAGGGAGGCTCAGCCCCAGCATTTT; CDR3 protein: CASSPREAQPQHF; V gene: TRBV7-6; D gene: .; clone size: .; J gene: TRBJ1-5
CDR3 DNA: TGTGCCAGCAATTTAGCGGGAGGAGCCAAAAACATTCAGTACTTC; CDR3 protein: CASNLAGGAKNIQYF; V gene: TRBV6-1; D gene: TRBD2; clone size: few; J gene: TRBJ2-4
CDR3 DNA: TGTGCCTGGAGTGTTCGGGGGTGGAATAAAACTGAAGCTTTCTTT; CDR3 protein: CAWSVRGWNKTEAFF; V gene: TRBV30; D gene: .; clone size: few; J gene: TRBJ1-1
CDR3 DNA: TGTGCCAGCAGCGCCAGGGGGCATAACTATGGCTACACCTTC; CDR3 protein: CASSARGHNYGYTF; V gene: TRBV5-4; D gene: TRBD1; clone size: .; J gene: TRBJ1-2
CDR3 DNA: TGTGCCAGCAGCTCAAACGGGGGGCTAGGCTACACCTTC; CDR3 protein: CASSSNGGLGYTF; V gene: TRBV7-2; D gene: .; clone size: .; J gene: TRBJ1-2
CDR3 DNA: TGTGCTAGTGGTTTGGCCGGGAGCAATCAGCCCCAGCATTTT; CDR3 protein: CASGLAGSNQPQHF; V gene: TRBV12-5; D gene: .; clone size: .; J gene: TRBJ1-5
CDR3 DNA: TGTGCCAGCAGCTCAATTACAGGGTTGAGGGAGACCCAGTACTTC; CDR3 protein: CASSSITGLRETQYF; V gene: TRBV5-6; D gene: .; clone size: once; J gene: TRBJ2-5
CDR3 DNA: TGTGCCAGCAGCTGGAGTAGCGGGTTTGAGCAGTTCTTC; CDR3 protein: CASSWSSGFEQFF; V gene: TRBV11-3; D gene: TRBD2; clone size: .; J gene: TRBJ2-1
CDR3 DNA: TGTGCCAGCAGTTTGGGACAGGGGGGCTATGGCTACACCTTC; CDR3 protein: CASSLGQGGYGYTF; V gene: TRBV28; D gene: TRBD1; clone size: .; J gene: TRBJ1-2
CDR3 DNA: TGCGCCAGCAGCCAAGATTGGGGGGGGGCCTACAATGAGCAGTTCTTC; CDR3 protein: CASSQDWGGAYNEQFF; V gene: TRBV4-3; D gene: TRBD2; clone size: .; J gene: TRBJ2-1
CDR3 DNA: TGTGCCAGCAACCCGAACAGGGGGCAAGAGACCCAGTACTTC; CDR3 protein: CASNPNRGQETQYF; V gene: TRBV28; D gene: TRBD1; clone size: once; J gene: TRBJ2-5
CDR3 DNA: TGTGCCAGCAGTGAACCGGCGAGAGGGACCTACGAGCAGTACTTC; CDR3 protein: CASSEPARGTYEQYF; V gene: TRBV6-1; D gene: .; clone size: .; J gene: TRBJ2-7
CDR3 DNA: TGTGCCTTAAGGAGCGGGAGGGCCTATCCTACGCAGTATTTT; CDR3 protein: CALRSGRAYPTQYF; V gene: TRBV30; D gene: TRBD2; clone size: once; J gene: TRBJ2-3
CDR3 DNA: TGTGCCAGTCAGGGGCGCGGGAGGAATGAGCAGTTCTTC; CDR3 protein: CASQGRGRNEQFF; V gene: TRBV19; D gene: TRBD2; clone size: .; J gene: TRBJ2-1
CDR3 DNA: TGTGCCAGCAGTTTATCGTACAGGGGGAGCAATCAGCCCCAGCATTTT; CDR3 protein: CASSLSYRGSNQPQHF; V gene: TRBV27; D gene: TRBD1; clone size: .; J gene: TRBJ1-5
CDR3 DNA: TGTGCCAGCACGCCAGGGGGAAGCAACGAGCAGTACTTC; CDR3 protein: CASTPGGSNEQYF; V gene: TRBV5-6; D gene: TRBD1; clone size: .; J gene: TRBJ2-7
CDR3 DNA: TGTGCCAGCAGGACAGATCCCCAAGAGACCCAGTACTTC; CDR3 protein: CASRTDPQETQYF; V gene: TRBV28; D gene: .; clone size: .; J gene: TRBJ2-5
CDR3 DNA: TGTGCCAGCTCACCAGTGACAGGGGGCTCTGGGGCCAACGTCCTGACTTTC; CDR3 protein: CASSPVTGGSGANVLTF; V gene: TRBV18; D gene: TRBD1; clone size: .; J gene: TRBJ2-6
CDR3 DNA: TGCAGCGTTCTTCAACAGGGAAGGGAGCTGTTTTTT; CDR3 protein: CSVLQQGRELFF; V gene: TRBV29-1; D gene: .; clone size: few; J gene: TRBJ2-2
CDR3 DNA: TGTGCCTGGAGTAAGGGGGGGGTCTTCTTCGCTTTCTTT; CDR3 protein: CAWSKGGVFFAFF; V gene: TRBV30; D gene: .; clone size: .; J gene: TRBJ1-1
CDR3 DNA: TGTGCCAGCAGCCCCACGGGACAGGGAGGGGAGCAGTACTTC; CDR3 protein: CASSPTGQGGEQYF; V gene: TRBV7-9; D gene: TRBD1; clone size: .; J gene: TRBJ2-7
CDR3 DNA: TGCGCCAGCAGCCAAGACGGCGCTAGTCCCATAGCAGATACGCAGTATTTT; CDR3 protein: CASSQDGASPIADTQYF; V gene: TRBV4-1; D gene: .; clone size: .; J gene: TRBJ2-3
CDR3 DNA: TGTTCCAGCAGCCACCTTGGGGAGGGAAGCAATCAGCCCCAGCATTTT; CDR3 protein: CSSSHLGEGSNQPQHF; V gene: TRBV7-9; D gene: .; clone size: .; J gene: TRBJ1-5